This is a list of T cell receptor beta chains from one sample in a study of T cell responses to AZD1222 COVID-19 vaccine. Using immunoSEQ multiplex PCR, the repertoire was profiled, and TCRdb retains in-frame clones only, with some absent. The table shows about 160,000 clones, with 90% to 95% occurring only once. Sample: peripheral blood, taken on day 0 of MenACWY control vaccination. These receptors originate from an adult in good health. Each CDR3 is given without its conserved first and last residue. Where a row states a size, it is once, few, many or the class of an expanded clone; other rows omit it.

j_call | clone_size | v_call | cdr3_aa
TRBJ2-1 | NA | TRBV2 | ASRTLAGAGGEQF
TRBJ2-1 | NA | TRBV19 | ASSGTGRPGNEQF
TRBJ2-1 | NA | TRBV4-2 | ASSEPGLAGAREQF
TRBJ2-7 | NA | TRBV27 | ASSFGPSSYEQY
TRBJ2-2 | NA | TRBV30 | AFRDRGKIGELF
TRBJ1-5 | once | TRBV7-2 | ASSTTGGRPQH
TRBJ2-1 | NA | TRBV18 | ASSPLLTSGHNEQF
TRBJ1-3 | NA | TRBV19 | ASSSRGTGADSGNTIY
TRBJ2-1 | NA | TRBV5-4 | ASSLGLAGYNEQF
TRBJ2-1 | NA | TRBV14 | ASSLSAGVPRAEQF
TRBJ2-5 | NA | TRBV24-1 | ATSDYRVGGETQY
TRBJ2-7 | once | TRBV10-2 | ASSPDSYSYEQY
TRBJ1-1 | once | TRBV28 | ASSLAGVNTEAF
TRBJ2-2 | NA | TRBV6-5 | ASRGQGEPGELF
TRBJ1-1 | NA | TRBV5-6 | ASSWTGTGGVEAF
TRBJ2-5 | NA | TRBV9 | ASSVAGGQETQY
TRBJ2-3 | once | TRBV24-1 | ATSVRGGTDTQY
TRBJ1-5 | NA | TRBV6-1 | ASSDGQAYQPQH
TRBJ2-7 | NA | TRBV5-1 | ASSSQGQLGQQQY
TRBJ2-1 | NA | TRBV6-5 | TTGGLHEQF
TRBJ2-2 | NA | TRBV14 | ASSQRTINTGELF
TRBJ1-5 | NA | TRBV6-2/TRBV6-3 | ASSLIVGLGQAGDQPQH
TRBJ2-3 | NA | TRBV12-5 | ASGLTSTDTQY
TRBJ1-6 | NA | TRBV30 | AWRGTPGSPLH
TRBJ1-1 | once | TRBV10-3 | AISESRQMNTEAF
TRBJ1-2 | NA | TRBV29-1 | SADPGQSGYGYT
TRBJ1-1 | NA | TRBV29-1 | SVVGGVEDTEAF
TRBJ2-7 | NA | TRBV29-1 | SARTGGHHEQY
TRBJ2-7 | NA | TRBV28 | ATGTDSYEQY
TRBJ2-3 | NA | TRBV29-1 | SATPGAGLTDTQY
TRBJ1-3 | NA | TRBV9 | ASSVEGSPGNTIY
TRBJ1-4 | NA | TRBV19 | ASSLGRVGKLF
TRBJ1-5 | NA | TRBV7-8 | ASSSQGAGNQPQH
TRBJ1-4 | once | TRBV5-1 | ASTEPTLGNEKLF
TRBJ1-3 | NA | TRBV29-1 | SVAQGNTIY
TRBJ1-2 | NA | TRBV6-5 | ASSNNRQGGYT
TRBJ2-5 | NA | TRBV5-4 | ASSSRTGETQY
TRBJ2-1 | NA | TRBV9 | ASSVSGQSSYNEQF
TRBJ1-5 | once | TRBV6-5 | ASIGGLQQPQH
TRBJ2-1 | NA | TRBV14 | ASSQGLAGHEQF
TRBJ2-3 | NA | TRBV5-4 | ASSLGLAGTGLPDTQY
TRBJ2-1 | once | TRBV9 | ASSVGASGSNAEQF
TRBJ1-1 | NA | TRBV6-4 | ASSQAVGNTEAF
TRBJ1-6 | once | TRBV20-1 | SASPPGLSGQYSPLH
TRBJ1-3 | NA | TRBV6-1 | ASSEARGPGNTIY
TRBJ1-3 | NA | TRBV19 | ASTTGYSGNTIY
TRBJ1-6 | few | TRBV4-2 | ASSQDSRQGWPPLH
TRBJ1-2 | NA | TRBV7-2 | ASSPRQGGYT
TRBJ1-6 | once | TRBV2 | ASVKQGSSYNSPLH
TRBJ2-6 | few | TRBV19 | ASSIGGVSANVLT
TRBJ1-5 | NA | TRBV5-1 | ASSPTGGRDNQPQH
TRBJ2-1 | NA | TRBV10-2 | ASSEVSGGYNEQF
TRBJ1-2 | NA | TRBV29-1 | STQGDGYT
TRBJ2-3 | NA | TRBV10-1 | ASSESSGTSTDTQY
TRBJ2-1 | NA | TRBV15 | ATSRDGVAGEEQF